These T cell receptor beta chains were read from a single sample in a study of cytomegalovirus exposure and HLA in healthy donors. TCRdb's copy holds only in-frame clones and misses some; the assay was immunoSEQ multiplex PCR. The sample carries 200,000 to 250,000 clones, under 90% recorded once. Sequencing was performed on PBMCs. These receptor sequences come from a human donor in good health. CDR3s leave out the opening cysteine and the closing phenylalanine or tryptophan. The order of the fields is D gene, CDR3 length, V gene, CDR3 protein. D genes are given only for firm matches.

TRBD2 16 TRBV6-1 ASSERSSGRGRGNEQY
- 14 TRBV28 ASSFTTDILNYGYT
TRBD2 13 TRBV11-2 ASSSPSGHSYEQY
TRBD1 13 TRBV19 ATKRDSALPGELF
- 11 TRBV30 AWSSTGSYEQY
TRBD2 14 TRBV4-3 ASSQGRLAGSYEQY
TRBD1 14 TRBV4-1 ASSQDRTGGSKEQY
- 10 TRBV6-5 ASSRTEETQY
- 13 TRBV7-6 ASSPNSGRQETQY
TRBD1 12 TRBV30 AWSVGGGWETQY
- 14 TRBV11-2 ASSPNRPISYNEQF
TRBD2 14 TRBV5-1 ASSARTSGMADTQY
- 14 TRBV14 ASSQDFPGFGNTIY
- 13 TRBV2 ASSERRAGGNTIY
- 14 TRBV5-1 ASSLGQGLDTDTQY
TRBD2 13 TRBV6-5 ASRSGGADSYEQY
- 12 TRBV5-1 ASSFFDNNKEAF
- 12 TRBV5-5 ASSPRRDAETQY
TRBD1 12 TRBV9 ASSVGQGTYEQY
- 10 TRBV30 AFNNRGGTQY
TRBD1 14 TRBV29-1 SVGGRGQGRWNEQF
TRBD1 13 TRBV7-9 ASLTGQGAGDTQY
- 14 TRBV15 ATSRVSSSRPEVQF
TRBD2 13 TRBV6-6 ASLPGTSGQGEQF
- 11 TRBV9 ASSPVEGNTIY
TRBD1 14 TRBV4-2 ASSQAGAGTDYGYT
TRBD1 12 TRBV13 ASSLKAGGWEQY
- 9 TRBV6-1 ASSELYGYT
TRBD1 12 TRBV19 ASIQQGVNTEAF
TRBD1 12 TRBV14 ASSQQGARRTQY
TRBD2 18 TRBV6-1 ASSEISPGLAGSQRDTQY
TRBD1 12 TRBV5-6 ASSRTGKTYEQY
- 13 TRBV19 ASSSKASGGYGYT
- 14 TRBV28 ASSSLGVLGNQPQH
TRBD1 13 TRBV7-2 ASSLFGTGRDGYT
- 12 TRBV14 ASSPLDGAYEQY
TRBD2 13 TRBV7-2 ASSLVAGGPKTQY
TRBD2 21 TRBV12-5 ASGFSPHLGLAGGSIAKNIQY
- 10 TRBV5-1 ASSSPPDGYT
TRBD2 17 TRBV23-1 ARAPGSGITSGKTTRQF
TRBD1 13 TRBV4-1 ASSQDRGRDQPQH
- 15 TRBV19 ASSRTRTVYMNTEAF
- 11 TRBV7-3 ASSLSSRGEQY
TRBD2 13 TRBV9 ASSVLAGGWDTQY
- 11 TRBV28 ASTRVLNYGYT
TRBD1 12 TRBV7-3 ASSSPGQGAAQY